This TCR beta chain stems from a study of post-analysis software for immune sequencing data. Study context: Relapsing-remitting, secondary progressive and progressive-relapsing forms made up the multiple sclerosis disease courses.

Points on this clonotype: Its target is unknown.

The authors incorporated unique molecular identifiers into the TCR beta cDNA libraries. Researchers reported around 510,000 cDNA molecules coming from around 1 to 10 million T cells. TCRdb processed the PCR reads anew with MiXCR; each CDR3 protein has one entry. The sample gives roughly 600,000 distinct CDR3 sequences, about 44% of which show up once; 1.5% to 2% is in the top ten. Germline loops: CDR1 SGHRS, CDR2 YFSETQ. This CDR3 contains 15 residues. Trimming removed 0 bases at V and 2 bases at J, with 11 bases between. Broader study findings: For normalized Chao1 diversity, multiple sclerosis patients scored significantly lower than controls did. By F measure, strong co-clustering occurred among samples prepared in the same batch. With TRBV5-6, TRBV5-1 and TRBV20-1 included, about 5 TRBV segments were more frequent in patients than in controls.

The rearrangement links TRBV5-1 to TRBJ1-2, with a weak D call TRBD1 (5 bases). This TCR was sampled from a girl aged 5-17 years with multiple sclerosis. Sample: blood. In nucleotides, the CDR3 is TGCGCCAGCAGCTTGGGCCTCAGGGAGAACTATGGCTACACCTTC. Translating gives CASSLGLRENYGYTF.